The clone carrying this T cell receptor beta chain was seen a handful of times. This sample is drawn from a study of T-cell reconstitution after alpha-beta-depleted transplantation in children. The germline gives CDR1 SGHVS, CDR2 FNYEAQ. Trimming took off 0 bases at V and 6 bases at J, with 8 bases between the two ends. CDR3 size: 14 residues. Unique molecular identifiers tagged the TCRbeta library. Using its own MiXCR run on the PCR reads, TCRdb lists one record per CDR3 protein. Counted here are some 500,000 distinct CDR3 sequences, approximately 20% occurring once; the ten biggest clones make up about 3.1%.

This sample comprised PBMCs from the stem cell graft donor, obtained from the stem cell graft. This chain uses TRBV7-6 with TRBJ2-2, with unresolved D. This receptor was identified in a human donor who donated a stem cell graft to a child with acute lymphoblastic leukemia. The CDR3 spells CASSLAHEAGELFF. The CDR3 nucleotides read TGTGCCAGCAGCTTAGCGCATGAGGCCGGGGAGCTGTTTTTT.